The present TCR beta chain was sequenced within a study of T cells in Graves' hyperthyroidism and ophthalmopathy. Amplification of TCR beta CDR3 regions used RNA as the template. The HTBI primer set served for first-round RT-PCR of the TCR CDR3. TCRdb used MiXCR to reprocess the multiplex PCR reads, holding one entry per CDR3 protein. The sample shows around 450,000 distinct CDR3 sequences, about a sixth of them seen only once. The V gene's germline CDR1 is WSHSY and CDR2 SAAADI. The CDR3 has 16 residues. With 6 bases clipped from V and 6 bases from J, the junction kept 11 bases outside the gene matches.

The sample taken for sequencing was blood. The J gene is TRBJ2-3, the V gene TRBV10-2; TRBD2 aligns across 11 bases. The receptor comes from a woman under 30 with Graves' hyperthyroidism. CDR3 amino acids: CASRAGTSGVWDTQYF. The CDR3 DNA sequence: TGCGCCAGCAGGGCCGGGACTAGCGGTGTGTGGGATACGCAGTATTTT.